The clone carrying this T cell receptor (beta chain) has just a few counts. The antigen is undetermined. The data are from a study of beta chain features in type 1 diabetes. Findings of the study overall: Moderate yet significant TCRB CDR3 shortening was seen in Type 1 diabetes patients in all four CD4+ subsets.

Sequencing targeted expressed TCRB transcripts, as all isolated RNA had been reverse transcribed. Naive, central memory and regulatory T cell samples averaged about 3.5 million reads. Assay used: immunoSEQ multiplex PCR; TCRdb lists only in-frame clones, some missing. This sample has 300,000 to 450,000 clones, with around 9.6% found just once. The sequence came from a man aged 30 to 39 with type 1 diabetes. The sequencing sample was made of central memory CD4+ T cells from blood.

The CDR3 DNA reads TGTGCCAGCAGCTTGGGCCTAGCGGGAGTAGACGAGCAGTACTTC. Residues: CASSLGLAGVDEQYF. The J gene is TRBJ2-7, the V gene TRBV7-2, with 10 bases identical to TRBD2. Germline V CDR1 and CDR2: SGHTA, FQGNSA. The junction had 7 bases not matched to a gene; V was cut back by 3 bases and J by 5 bases. CDR3 length: 15 residues.